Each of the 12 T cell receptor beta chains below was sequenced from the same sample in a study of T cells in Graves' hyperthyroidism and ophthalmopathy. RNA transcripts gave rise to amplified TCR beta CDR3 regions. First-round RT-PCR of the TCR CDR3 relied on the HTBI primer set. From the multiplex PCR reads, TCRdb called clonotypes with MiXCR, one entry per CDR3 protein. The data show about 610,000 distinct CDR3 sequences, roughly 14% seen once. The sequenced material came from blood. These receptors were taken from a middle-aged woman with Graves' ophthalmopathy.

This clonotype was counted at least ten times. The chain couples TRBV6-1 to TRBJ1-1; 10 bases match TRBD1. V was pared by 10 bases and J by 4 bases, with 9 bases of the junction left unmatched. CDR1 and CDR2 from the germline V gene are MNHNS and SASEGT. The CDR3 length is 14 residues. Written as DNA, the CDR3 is TGTGCCATCGACAGGGGGCAAGGGAGCACTGAAGCTTTCTTT. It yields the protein CAIDRGQGSTEAFF.

For the CDR3, the DNA is TGCGCCAGCAGTGGTTATCGGGACGGGAACACTGAAGCTTTCTTT. Translation gives CASSGYRDGNTEAFF. The V and J genes are TRBV10-2 and TRBJ1-1, with a tentative D call TRBD1 (5 bases). The V end was cut by 4 bases, the J end by 1 base, with 13 bases between. Germline V gene lookup returns CDR1 WSHSY and CDR2 SAAADI. The length of the CDR3 is 15 residues.

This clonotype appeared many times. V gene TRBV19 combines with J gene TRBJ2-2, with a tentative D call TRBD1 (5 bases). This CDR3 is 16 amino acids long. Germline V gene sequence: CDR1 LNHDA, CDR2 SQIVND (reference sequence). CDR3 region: CASSSYRSQGTGELFF. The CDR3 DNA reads TGTGCTTCCTCCTCGTACCGCAGCCAGGGCACCGGGGAGCTGTTTTTT.

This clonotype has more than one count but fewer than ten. The CDR3 loop reads CASTGDSNQPQHF. The CDR3 region has the DNA TGTGCCTCAACCGGGGATAGCAATCAGCCCCAGCATTTT. The rearrangement links TRBV7-8 to TRBJ1-5; D is unresolved. V was trimmed by 11 bases and J by 0 bases, leaving 11 bases between them. The CDR3 sequence is 13 residues long. Germline assignment: CDR1 SGHVS and CDR2 FQNEAQ.

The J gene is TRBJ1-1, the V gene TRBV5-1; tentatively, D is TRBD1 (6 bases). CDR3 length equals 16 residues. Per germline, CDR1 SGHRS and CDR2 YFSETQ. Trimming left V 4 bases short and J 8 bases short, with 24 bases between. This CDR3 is CASSPGRGLDAKEAFF. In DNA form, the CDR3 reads TGCGCCAGCAGCCCAGGCCGGGGGCTCGACGCGAAGGAAGCTTTCTTT.

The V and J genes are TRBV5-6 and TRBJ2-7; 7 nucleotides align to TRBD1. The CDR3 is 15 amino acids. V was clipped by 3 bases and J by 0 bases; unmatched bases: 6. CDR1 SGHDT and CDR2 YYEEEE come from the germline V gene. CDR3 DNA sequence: TGTGCCAGCAGCTGGATAAGGGGGCGCTCCTACGAGCAGTACTTC. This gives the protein CASSWIRGRSYEQYF.

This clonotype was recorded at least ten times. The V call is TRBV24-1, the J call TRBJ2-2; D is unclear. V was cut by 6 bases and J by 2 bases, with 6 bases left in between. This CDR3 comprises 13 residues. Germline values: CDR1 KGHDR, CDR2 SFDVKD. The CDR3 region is CATSPTNTGELFF. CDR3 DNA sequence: TGTGCCACCAGTCCTACCAACACCGGGGAGCTGTTTTTT.

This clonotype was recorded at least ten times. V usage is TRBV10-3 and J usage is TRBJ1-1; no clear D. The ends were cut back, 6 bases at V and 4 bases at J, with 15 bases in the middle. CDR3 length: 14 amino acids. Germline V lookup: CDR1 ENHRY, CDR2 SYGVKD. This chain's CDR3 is CAISSGPDGTEAFF. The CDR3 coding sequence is TGTGCCATCAGCTCAGGTCCGGACGGCACTGAAGCTTTCTTT.

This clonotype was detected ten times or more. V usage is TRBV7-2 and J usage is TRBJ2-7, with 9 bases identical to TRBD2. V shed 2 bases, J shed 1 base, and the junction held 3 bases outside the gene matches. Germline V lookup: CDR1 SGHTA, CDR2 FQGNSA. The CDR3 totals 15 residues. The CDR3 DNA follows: TGTGCCAGCAGCTTAACTAGCGGGTTTTCCTACGAGCAGTACTTC. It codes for CASSLTSGFSYEQYF.

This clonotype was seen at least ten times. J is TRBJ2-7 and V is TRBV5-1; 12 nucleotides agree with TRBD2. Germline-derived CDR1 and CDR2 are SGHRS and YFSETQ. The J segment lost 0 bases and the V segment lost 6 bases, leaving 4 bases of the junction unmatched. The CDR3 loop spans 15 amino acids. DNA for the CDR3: TGCGCCAGCACCTCGACTAGCGGGAGCTCCTACGAGCAGTACTTC. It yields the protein CASTSTSGSSYEQYF.

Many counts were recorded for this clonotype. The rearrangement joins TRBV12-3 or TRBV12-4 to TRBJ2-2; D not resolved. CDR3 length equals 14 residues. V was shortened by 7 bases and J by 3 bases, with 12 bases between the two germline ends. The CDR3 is CASIDTLDTGELFF. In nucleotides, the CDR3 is TGTGCCAGCATCGATACCTTAGACACCGGGGAGCTGTTTTTT.

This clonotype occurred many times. The CDR3 sequence: CASMTVAGYTF. The CDR3 DNA is TGTGCCAGCATGACCGTGGCGGGCTACACCTTC. The chain recombines TRBV28 with TRBJ1-2; unclear D gene. Germline values: CDR1 MDHEN, CDR2 SYDVKM. V lost 7 bases to trimming and J lost 8 bases, with 11 bases between them. The CDR3 totals 11 residues.